Sequencing of this T cell receptor (beta chain) was carried out in a study of prognosis after radiotherapy for stage I lung cancer. This clonotype was detected once. This likely came from a read error, as a far larger clone is one base away. Two-round multiplex PCR, the amplification method, yielded TCR beta CDR3 from genomic DNA. Primers (each specific to one TRBV or TRBJ gene) were used in first-round PCR. TCRdb processed the multiplex PCR reads anew with MiXCR; each CDR3 protein has one entry. The table includes roughly 30,000 distinct CDR3 sequences, around a third detected once. V dropped 4 bases and J dropped 0 bases, with 12 bases sitting between them. This CDR3 has 15 residues. Germline V gene lookup returns CDR1 SGHAT and CDR2 FQNNGV.

The sequences come from PBMCs, collected before or after stereotactic body radiation therapy (not recorded which). This rearrangement joins TRBV11-2 to TRBJ1-1; D ambiguous. The TCR sequence derives from a donor aged 50 or older with non-small cell lung cancer. CDR3 protein: CASSSYGSMNTEAFF. CDR3 bases: TGTGCCAGCAGCTCCTATGGCAGCATGAACACTGAAGCTTTCTTT. Using reference TRBV11-2 and TRBJ1-1 for the parts outside the CDR3, the full variable domain is EAGVAQSPRYKIIEKRQSVAFWCNPISGHATLYWYQQILGQGPKLLIQFQNNGVVDDSQLPKDRFSAERLKGVDSTLKIQPAKLEDSAVYLCASSSYGSMNTEAFFGQGTRLTVV.